What follows are 27 T cell receptor beta chains derived from one specimen sequenced in a study of OX40 agonist ivuxolimab in advanced cancers. Profiling relied on immunoSEQ multiplex PCR, and the TCRdb table lists in-frame clones only, not all of them. The sample carries roughly 49,000 clones, 87% recorded once. This sample comprised CD4+ or CD8+ T cells sorted from blood, obtained in a trial of the OX40 agonist ivuxolimab. Receptor source: an adult with an advanced solid tumor such as melanoma, head and neck, liver or kidney cancer.

The chain joins TRBV25-1 to TRBJ1-1; D is unresolved. This CDR3 has 12 amino acids. Germline-derived CDR1 and CDR2 are MGHDK and SYGVNS. With 1 base removed from V and 2 bases from J, the gap between germline ends came to 2 bases. The CDR3 here is CASSEFNTEAFF. DNA for the CDR3: TGTGCCAGCAGTGAATTTAACACTGAAGCTTTCTTT.

The chain carries TRBV4-3 and TRBJ2-3; 9 positions agree with TRBD2. J was trimmed by 2 bases and V by 2 bases; bases with no gene match: 5. The CDR3 length is 16 residues. Germline lookup yields CDR1 LGHNA and CDR2 YSLEER. CDR3 region: CASSQRAGGPTDTQYF. The CDR3 DNA is TGCGCCAGCAGCCAACGAGCGGGAGGCCCCACAGATACGCAGTATTTT.

The J gene is TRBJ1-1, the V gene TRBV7-2, with TRBD1 matching over 7 bases. V shed 4 bases and J 6 bases; nucleotides not matched to a gene: 14. Per germline, CDR1 SGHTA and CDR2 FQGNSA. This CDR3 is 16 amino acids long. The DNA of the CDR3 is TGTGCCAGCAGCTCCCGACAGGGCCGTTTGGATGCTGAAGCTTTCTTT. Translation gives CASSSRQGRLDAEAFF.

The rearrangement uses TRBV9 and TRBJ2-1; TRBD1 agrees at 11 bases. The CDR3 totals 15 residues. CDR1 and CDR2 (germline): SGDLS, YYNGEE. The V segment lost 0 bases and the J segment 6 bases; nucleotides outside the gene matches: 2. The CDR3 DNA follows: TGTGCCAGCAGCGTAGGGACAGGGGGCCTCAATGAGCAGTTCTTC. The encoded protein is CASSVGTGGLNEQFF.

The CDR3: CASSLTVGIGFTNEKLFF. Written as DNA, the CDR3 is TGTGCCAGCAGTCTGACAGTGGGGATAGGTTTCACTAATGAAAAACTGTTTTTT. V and J are TRBV6-4 and TRBJ1-4, with D tentatively TRBD1 (5 bases). The CDR3 runs to 18 residues. The germline V gene has CDR1 MRHNA and CDR2 SNTAGT. V gave up 5 bases and J gave up 2 bases, with 21 bases separating them.

The chain is built from TRBV19 and TRBJ2-3, with 11 positions matching TRBD2. Trimming removed 4 bases from V and 8 bases from J; junction bases left unmatched: 5. The CDR3 contains 14 residues. From germline, CDR1 is LNHDA and CDR2 SQIVND (reference sequence). The CDR3 coding sequence is TGTGCCAGTAGTACGACTAGCGGGGCGGGTACGCAGTATTTT. Amino acids: CASSTTSGAGTQYF.

The chain joins TRBV4-2 to TRBJ1-1, with D hard to call. CDR3 length equals 13 residues. Per the germline V gene, CDR1 is LGHNA and CDR2 is YNFKEQ. The V end was cut by 3 bases, the J end by 2 bases, with 7 bases between. In DNA, the CDR3 is TGTGCCAGCAGCCACAAAGAAAACACTGAAGCTTTCTTT. This encodes CASSHKENTEAFF.

This rearrangement joins TRBV19 to TRBJ1-5, with a possible D match to TRBD1 (5 bases). V dropped 3 bases and J dropped 2 bases, with 17 bases sitting between them. Germline CDR1 reads LNHDA; CDR2 reads SQIVND (reference sequence). This CDR3 comprises 17 residues. The CDR3 loop is CASSISLWGTGNQPQHF. The CDR3 DNA reads TGTGCCAGTAGTATCTCTCTGTGGGGGACGGGCAATCAGCCCCAGCATTTT.

V usage is TRBV11-3 and J usage is TRBJ2-7; 9 bases line up with TRBD1. Germline CDR1 is SGHNT and CDR2 is YENEEA. Unmatched junction bases numbered 9, after V lost 3 bases and J lost 6 bases. The CDR3 is 15 residues long. The CDR3 spells CASSLLGQGAFEQYF. The CDR3 nucleotides are TGTGCCAGCAGCTTGCTGGGACAGGGTGCTTTCGAGCAGTACTTC. The full variable domain, rest sourced from reference TRBV11-3 and TRBJ2-7, is EAGVVQSPRYKIIEKKQPVAFWCNPISGHNTLYWYLQNLGQGPELLIRYENEEAVDDSQLPKDRFSAERLKGVDSTLKIQPAELGDSAVYLCASSLLGQGAFEQYFGPGTRLTVT.

The sample holds a few counts of this clone. The chain links TRBV2 to TRBJ2-7; no firm D call. CDR1 SNHLY and CDR2 FYNNEI come from the germline V gene. V gave up 7 bases and J gave up 11 bases, with 18 bases separating them. This CDR3 spans 12 amino acids. The CDR3 DNA reads TGTGCCAGCACAGGTGAACGGGCTGAGGAGTACTTC. Amino acid sequence: CASTGERAEEYF. Together with reference TRBV2 and TRBJ2-7, the CDR3 gives the full variable domain: EPEVTQTPSHQVTQMGQEVILRCVPISNHLYFYWYRQILGQKVEFLVSFYNNEISEKSEIFDDQFSVERPDGSNFTLKIRSTKLEDSAMYFCASTGERAEEYFGPGTRLTVT.

The V call is TRBV28, the J call TRBJ2-3, with 9 bases identical to TRBD2. Germline-derived CDR1 and CDR2 are MDHEN and SYDVKM. The junction had 6 bases not matched to a gene; V was cut back by 5 bases and J by 6 bases. The CDR3 is 14 amino acids. CDR3 region: CASSPGTSKDTQYF. The CDR3 nucleotides are TGTGCCAGCAGTCCCGGGACTAGCAAGGATACGCAGTATTTT.

The V gene is TRBV5-4, the J gene TRBJ2-1, with 7 positions matching TRBD1. Unmatched junction bases numbered 7, after V lost 1 base and J lost 9 bases. CDR1 and CDR2 from the germline V gene are SGHNT and YYREEE (reference sequence). The CDR3 runs to 14 residues. The CDR3 region has the DNA TGTGCCAGCAGCTTGAGGGACAGCCCGGCTGAGCAGTTCTTC. It yields the protein CASSLRDSPAEQFF.

The chain joins TRBV19 to TRBJ1-1, with a weak D call TRBD1 (5 bases). V was trimmed by 7 bases and J by 5 bases, leaving 20 bases between them. CDR1 is LNHDA, CDR2 SQIVND, per germline (reference sequence). The CDR3 runs to 15 residues. CDR3 loop: CASTYRMYGGTEAFF. The CDR3 nucleotides are TGTGCCAGTACCTATCGTATGTATGGGGGAACTGAAGCTTTCTTT.

This clone turned up a few times. The J gene is TRBJ1-1, the V gene TRBV5-6; possibly TRBD1 for D (5 bases). This CDR3 contains 12 residues. CDR1 and CDR2 (germline): SGHDT, YYEEEE. V lost 4 bases, J lost 7 bases, and 11 bases lay in between. Here the CDR3 DNA reads TGTGCCAGCAGCCCTGGGGGTAATGAAGCTTTCTTT. Translated: CASSPGGNEAFF.

The chain joins TRBV27 to TRBJ1-2; maybe TRBD1 (6 bases). Trimming cost V 4 bases and J 3 bases, with 15 bases left between them. Germline V lookup: CDR1 MNHEY, CDR2 SMNVEV (reference sequence). The CDR3 covers 15 residues. CDR3 sequence: CASSSPGRGDYGYTF. For the CDR3, the DNA is TGTGCCAGCAGTTCCCCCGGCAGGGGCGACTATGGCTACACCTTC.

V is TRBV5-6 and J is TRBJ2-6; D remains ambiguous. CDR3 length equals 15 residues. From germline, CDR1 is SGHDT and CDR2 YYEEEE. V lost 0 bases, J lost 0 bases, and 4 bases lay in between. The DNA for the CDR3 is TGTGCCAGCAGCTTGGACCTCTCTGGGGCCAACGTCCTGACTTTC. The encoded protein is CASSLDLSGANVLTF.

The rearrangement joins TRBV4-1 to TRBJ2-1; D may be TRBD2 (5 bases). Germline V gives CDR1 MGHRA, CDR2 YSYEKL. Trimming cost V 5 bases and J 5 bases, with 10 bases left between them. The CDR3 has 13 residues. CDR3 in amino acids: CASSGSSDNEQFF. The CDR3 coding sequence is TGCGCCAGCAGCGGGAGCTCGGACAATGAGCAGTTCTTC.

The chain carries TRBV4-3 and TRBJ2-7; D ambiguous. Per the germline V gene, CDR1 is LGHNA and CDR2 is YSLEER. The CDR3 consists of 11 residues. Trimming removed 0 bases from V and 5 bases from J, with 2 bases in between. CDR3 loop: CASSQDNEQYF. CDR3 coding DNA: TGCGCCAGCAGCCAAGACAACGAGCAGTACTTC.

This clone was recorded only once. The rearrangement links TRBV15 to TRBJ2-7; no firm D call. This CDR3 region has 15 residues. The germline CDR1 and CDR2 sequences are LNHNV and YYDKDF (reference sequence). Trimming removed 5 bases at V and 0 bases at J, with 14 bases between. CDR3 in amino acids: CATSPTPYSSYEQYF. The CDR3 nucleotides are TGTGCCACCAGCCCCACCCCGTACAGCTCCTACGAGCAGTACTTC.

The chain carries TRBV5-4 and TRBJ1-3, with D perhaps matching TRBD1 (6 bases). The germline gives CDR1 SGHNT, CDR2 YYREEE (reference sequence). V was clipped by 1 base and J by 2 bases, with 10 bases between them. The CDR3 is 15 residues long. The CDR3 sequence is CASSLRGATGNTIYF. The CDR3 nucleotides are TGTGCCAGCAGCTTGCGGGGGGCAACTGGAAACACCATATATTTT.

In its sample, this clone was seen once. V and J are TRBV12-5 and TRBJ1-2; D is unresolved. V was trimmed by 1 base and J by 6 bases, leaving 12 bases between them. CDR1 is LGHNT and CDR2 is FRNRAP in the germline V gene. CDR3 length equals 14 residues. The CDR3 DNA sequence: TGTGCTAGTGGTTTGGGCCCGGCCCCGAATGGCTACACCTTC. It codes for CASGLGPAPNGYTF.

The chain joins TRBV4-3 to TRBJ2-3; 13 nucleotides align to TRBD2. The CDR3 is 17 residues long. Germline values: CDR1 LGHNA, CDR2 YSLEER. Germline trimming cut 0 bases from V and 1 base from J; bases unmatched to any gene: 1. CDR3 in DNA: TGCGCCAGCAGCCAAGATGGGACTAGCGGGGGCACAGATACGCAGTATTTT. It translates to CASSQDGTSGGTDTQYF.

This clone came up a few times. Its ends do not fully match the called genes, so a read error is possible. This chain connects TRBV7-9 to TRBJ1-6; D is uncertain. The V gene's germline CDR1 is SEHNR and CDR2 FQNEAQ (reference sequence). CDR3 length: 16 amino acids. CDR3 nucleotide sequence: TGCGCCAGCAGCCCGGACTGGAGCTCCTATAATTCACCCCTCCACTTT. This encodes CASSPDWSSYNSPLHF.

V is TRBV27 and J is TRBJ1-2; TRBD1 is a possible D gene (5 bases). In germline, CDR1 is MNHEY, CDR2 SMNVEV (reference sequence). Trimming stripped 4 bases from V and 6 bases from J, with 15 bases between. There are 14 residues in the CDR3. CDR3 residues: CASSSPGRDDGYTF. The CDR3 DNA sequence: TGTGCCAGCAGTTCCCCTGGCAGGGACGATGGCTACACCTTC.

On this clone itself: An end of the junction differs from the germline gene, which may be a read error. The genes are TRBV7-7 and TRBJ2-1; TRBD2 might be the D (5 bases). The CDR3 is made up of 15 amino acids. Germline V gene data show CDR1 as SSHAT and CDR2 as FNYEAQ (reference sequence). CDR3: CASSLEAAGYNEQFF. DNA of the CDR3: TGTGCTAGCAGCTTGGAGGCCGCGGGTTACAATGAGCAGTTCTTC. The whole variable domain, remainder taken from reference TRBV7-7 and TRBJ2-1, is GAGVSQSPRYKVTKRGQDVTLRCDPISSHATLYWYQQALGQGPEFLTYFNYEAQPDKSGLPSDRFSAERPEGSISTLTIQRTEQRDSAMYRCASSLEAAGYNEQFFGPGTRLTVL.

The CDR3 DNA sequence: TGTGCCAGCAGGCTTGGGTCCGGGGAGCTGTTTTTT. Translation: CASRLGSGELFF. The chain uses TRBV7-6 and TRBJ2-2; no firm D call. The ends were cut back, 6 bases at V and 6 bases at J, with 8 bases in the middle. The CDR3 sequence is 12 residues long. Germline CDR1 reads SGHVS; CDR2 reads FNYEAQ.

The CDR3 DNA is TGTGCCAGCAGCGTCTCAGGGACCGCAGAGCAGTACTTC. Its translation is CASSVSGTAEQYF. The genes are TRBV9 and TRBJ2-7; possibly TRBD1 or TRBD2 for D (5 bases each). V was pared by 2 bases and J by 7 bases, with 13 bases between. The CDR3 totals 13 residues. Germline CDR1 SGDLS, CDR2 YYNGEE.